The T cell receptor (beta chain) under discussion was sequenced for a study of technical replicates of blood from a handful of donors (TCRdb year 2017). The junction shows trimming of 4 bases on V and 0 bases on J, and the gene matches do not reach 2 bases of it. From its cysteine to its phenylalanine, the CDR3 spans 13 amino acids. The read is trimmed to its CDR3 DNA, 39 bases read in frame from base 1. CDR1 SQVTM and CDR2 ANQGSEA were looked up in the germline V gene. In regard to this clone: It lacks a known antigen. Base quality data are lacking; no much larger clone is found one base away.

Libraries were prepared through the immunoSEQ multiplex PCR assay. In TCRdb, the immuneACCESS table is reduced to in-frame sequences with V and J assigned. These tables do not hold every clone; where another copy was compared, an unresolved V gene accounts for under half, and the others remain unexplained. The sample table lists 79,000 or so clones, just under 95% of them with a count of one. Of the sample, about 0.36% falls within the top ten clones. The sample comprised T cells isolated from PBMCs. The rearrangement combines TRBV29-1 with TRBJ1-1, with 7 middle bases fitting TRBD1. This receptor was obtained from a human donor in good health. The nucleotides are TGCAGCGTTGCGGGACAGATGAACACTGAAGCTTTCTTT. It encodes CSVAGQMNTEAFF.